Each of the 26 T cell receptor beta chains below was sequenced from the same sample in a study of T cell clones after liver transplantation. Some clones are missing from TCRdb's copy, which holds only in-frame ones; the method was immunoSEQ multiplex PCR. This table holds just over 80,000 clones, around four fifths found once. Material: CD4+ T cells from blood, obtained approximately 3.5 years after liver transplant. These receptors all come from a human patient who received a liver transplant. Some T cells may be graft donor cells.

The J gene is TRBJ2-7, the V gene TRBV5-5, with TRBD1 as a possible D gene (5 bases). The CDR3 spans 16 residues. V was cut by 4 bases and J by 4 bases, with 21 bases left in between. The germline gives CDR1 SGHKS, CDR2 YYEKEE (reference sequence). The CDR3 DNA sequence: TGTGCCAGCAGCCCCAAATCTGTGACAGCGCAATACGAGCAGTACTTC. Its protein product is CASSPKSVTAQYEQYF.

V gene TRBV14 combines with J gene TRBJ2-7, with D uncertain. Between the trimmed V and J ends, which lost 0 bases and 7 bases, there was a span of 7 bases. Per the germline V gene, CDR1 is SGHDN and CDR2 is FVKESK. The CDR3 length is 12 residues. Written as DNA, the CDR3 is TGTGCCAGCAGCCAAGATCGACGAGAGCAGTACTTC. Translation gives CASSQDRREQYF. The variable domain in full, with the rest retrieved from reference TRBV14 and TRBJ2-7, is EAGVTQFPSHSVIEKGQTVTLRCDPISGHDNLYWYRRVMGKEIKFLLHFVKESKQDESGMPNNRFLAERTGGTYSTLKVQPAELEDSGVYFCASSQDRREQYFGPGTRLTVT.

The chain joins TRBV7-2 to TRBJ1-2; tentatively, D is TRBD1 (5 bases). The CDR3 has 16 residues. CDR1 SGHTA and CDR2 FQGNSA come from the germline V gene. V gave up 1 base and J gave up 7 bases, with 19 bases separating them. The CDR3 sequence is CASSLEGRVVGGGYTF. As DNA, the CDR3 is TGTGCCAGCAGCTTAGAGGGACGGGTGGTGGGTGGTGGCTACACCTTC.

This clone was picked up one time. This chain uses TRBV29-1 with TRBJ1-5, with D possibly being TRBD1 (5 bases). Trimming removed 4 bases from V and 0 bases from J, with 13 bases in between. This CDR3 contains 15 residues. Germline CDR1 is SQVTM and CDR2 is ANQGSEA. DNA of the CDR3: TGCAGCGTTGTCCCCGGGGGAGGTAGCAATCAGCCCCAGCATTTT. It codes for CSVVPGGGSNQPQHF.

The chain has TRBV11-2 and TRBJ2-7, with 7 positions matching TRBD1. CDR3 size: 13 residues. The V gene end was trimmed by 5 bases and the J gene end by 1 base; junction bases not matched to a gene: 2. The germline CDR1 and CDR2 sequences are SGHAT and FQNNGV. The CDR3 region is CASSRDRSYEQYF. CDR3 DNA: TGTGCCAGCAGCCGGGACAGATCCTACGAGCAGTACTTC.

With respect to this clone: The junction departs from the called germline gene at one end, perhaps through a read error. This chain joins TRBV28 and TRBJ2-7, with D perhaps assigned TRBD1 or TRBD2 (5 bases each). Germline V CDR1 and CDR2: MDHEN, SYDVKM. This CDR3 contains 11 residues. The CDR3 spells CASSVRGFPSF. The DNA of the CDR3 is TGTGCCAGCAGTGTGAGGGGCTTCCCTTCCTTC.

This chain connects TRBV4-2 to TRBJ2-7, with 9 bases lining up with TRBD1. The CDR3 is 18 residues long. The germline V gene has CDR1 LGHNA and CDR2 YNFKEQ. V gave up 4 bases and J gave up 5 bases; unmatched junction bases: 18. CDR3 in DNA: TGTGCCAGCAGCCCTCCCTTTCTAGAGACAGGGGGTCATGACGAGCAGTACTTC. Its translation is CASSPPFLETGGHDEQYF.

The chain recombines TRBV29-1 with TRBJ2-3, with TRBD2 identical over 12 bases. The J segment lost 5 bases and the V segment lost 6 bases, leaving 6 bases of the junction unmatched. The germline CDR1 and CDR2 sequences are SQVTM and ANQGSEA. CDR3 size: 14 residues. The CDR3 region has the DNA TGCAGCGTGAGACTAGCGGGAGAGATAGATACGCAGTATTTT. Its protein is CSVRLAGEIDTQYF.

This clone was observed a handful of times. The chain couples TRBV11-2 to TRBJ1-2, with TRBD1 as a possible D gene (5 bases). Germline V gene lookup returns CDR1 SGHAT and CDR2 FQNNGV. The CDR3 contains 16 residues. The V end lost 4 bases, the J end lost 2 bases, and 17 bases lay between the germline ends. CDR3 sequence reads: CASSSPLRQPNYGYTF. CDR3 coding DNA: TGTGCCAGCAGCTCCCCCCTCCGACAGCCCAACTATGGCTACACCTTC.

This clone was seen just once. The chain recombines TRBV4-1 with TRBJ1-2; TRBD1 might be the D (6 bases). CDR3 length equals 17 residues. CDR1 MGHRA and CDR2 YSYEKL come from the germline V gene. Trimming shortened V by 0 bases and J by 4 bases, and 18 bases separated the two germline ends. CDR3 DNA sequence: TGCGCCAGCAGCCAAGATCGAGGCGGGGGCGAGAGCTATGGCTACACCTTC. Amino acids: CASSQDRGGGESYGYTF.

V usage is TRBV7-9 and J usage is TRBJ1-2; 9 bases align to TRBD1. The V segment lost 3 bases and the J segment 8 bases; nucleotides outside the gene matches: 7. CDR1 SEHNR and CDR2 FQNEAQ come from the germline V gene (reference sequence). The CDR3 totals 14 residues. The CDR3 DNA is TGTGCCAGCAGCTTCGGGGGACAGGGTAACGGCTACACCTTC. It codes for CASSFGGQGNGYTF.

CDR3: CASSRKHGQRMNTEAFF. The CDR3 DNA reads TGTGCCAGTAGTAGGAAACACGGACAGAGGATGAACACTGAAGCTTTCTTT. The chain is built from TRBV19 and TRBJ1-1; D may be TRBD1 (6 bases). Germline V lookup: CDR1 LNHDA, CDR2 SQIVND (reference sequence). Trimming removed 4 bases at V and 0 bases at J, with 18 bases between. The CDR3 is 17 residues long.

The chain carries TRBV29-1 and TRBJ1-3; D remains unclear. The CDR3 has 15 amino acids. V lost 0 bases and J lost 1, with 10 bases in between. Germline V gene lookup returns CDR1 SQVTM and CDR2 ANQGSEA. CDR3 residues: CSVEDGFASGNTIYF. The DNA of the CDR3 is TGCAGCGTTGAAGACGGGTTTGCTTCTGGAAACACCATATATTTT.

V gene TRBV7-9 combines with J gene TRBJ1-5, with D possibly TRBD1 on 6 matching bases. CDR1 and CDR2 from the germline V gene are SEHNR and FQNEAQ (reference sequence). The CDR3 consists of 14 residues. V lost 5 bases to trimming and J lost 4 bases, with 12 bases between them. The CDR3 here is CASSPDSLNQPQHF. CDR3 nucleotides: TGTGCCAGCAGCCCGGACAGCCTAAATCAGCCCCAGCATTTT.

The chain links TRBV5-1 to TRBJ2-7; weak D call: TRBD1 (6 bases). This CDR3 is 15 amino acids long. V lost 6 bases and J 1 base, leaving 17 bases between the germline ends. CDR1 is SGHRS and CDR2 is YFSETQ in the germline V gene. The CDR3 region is CASTAEGTPSYEQYF. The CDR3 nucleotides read TGCGCCAGCACCGCCGAAGGGACACCTTCCTACGAGCAGTACTTC.

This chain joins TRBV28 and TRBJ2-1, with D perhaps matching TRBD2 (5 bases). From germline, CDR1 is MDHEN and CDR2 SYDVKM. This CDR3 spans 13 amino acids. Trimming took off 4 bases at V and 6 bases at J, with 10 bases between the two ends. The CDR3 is CASSSPGVNEQFF. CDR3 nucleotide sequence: TGTGCCAGCAGTTCCCCCGGGGTCAATGAGCAGTTCTTC.

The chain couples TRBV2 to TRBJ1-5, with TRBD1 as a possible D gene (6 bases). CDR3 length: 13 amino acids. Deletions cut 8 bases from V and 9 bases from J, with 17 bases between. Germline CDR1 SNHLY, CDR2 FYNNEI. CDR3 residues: CASGGGPLRPQHF. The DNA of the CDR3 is TGTGCCAGCGGAGGGGGGCCCTTGAGGCCCCAGCATTTT.

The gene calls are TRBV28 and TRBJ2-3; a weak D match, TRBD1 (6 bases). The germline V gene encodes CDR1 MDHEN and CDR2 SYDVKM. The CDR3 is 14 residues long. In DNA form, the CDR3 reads TGTGCTACTCAGGGGACATGGATCACAGATACGCAGTATTTT. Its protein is CATQGTWITDTQYF.

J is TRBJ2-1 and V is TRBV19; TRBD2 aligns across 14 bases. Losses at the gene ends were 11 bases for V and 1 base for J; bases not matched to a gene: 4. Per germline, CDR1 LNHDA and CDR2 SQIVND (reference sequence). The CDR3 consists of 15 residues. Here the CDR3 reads CAVTSGRASYNEQFF. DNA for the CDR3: TGTGCCGTGACTAGCGGGAGGGCATCCTACAATGAGCAGTTCTTC. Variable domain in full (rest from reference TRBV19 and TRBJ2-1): DGGITQSPKYLFRKEGQNVTLSCEQNLNHDAMYWYRQDPGQGLRLIYYSQIVNDFQKGDIAEGYSVSREKKESFPLTVTSAQKNPTAFYLCAVTSGRASYNEQFFGPGTRLTVL.

The CDR3 loop reads CASSKKGDANQPQHF. The CDR3 DNA sequence: TGTGCCAGTAGTAAAAAGGGGGATGCCAATCAGCCCCAGCATTTT. V and J are TRBV19 and TRBJ1-5; perhaps TRBD1 as D (6 bases). This CDR3 is 15 amino acids long. Trimming took 4 bases from V and 3 from J, leaving 13 bases between them. Germline V gene data show CDR1 as LNHDA and CDR2 as SQIVND (reference sequence). Combining the CDR3 with reference TRBV19 and TRBJ1-5 gives the whole variable domain DGGITQSPKYLFRKEGQNVTLSCEQNLNHDAMYWYRQDPGQGLRLIYYSQIVNDFQKGDIAEGYSVSREKKESFPLTVTSAQKNPTAFYLCASSKKGDANQPQHFGDGTRLSIL.

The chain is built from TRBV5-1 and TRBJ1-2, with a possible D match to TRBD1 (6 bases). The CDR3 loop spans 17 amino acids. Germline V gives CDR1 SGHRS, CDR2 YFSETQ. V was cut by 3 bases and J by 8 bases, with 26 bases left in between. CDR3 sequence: CASSSAGALRDLRGYTF. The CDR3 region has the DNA TGCGCCAGCAGCTCGGCAGGGGCCCTTAGGGATCTAAGAGGCTACACCTTC.

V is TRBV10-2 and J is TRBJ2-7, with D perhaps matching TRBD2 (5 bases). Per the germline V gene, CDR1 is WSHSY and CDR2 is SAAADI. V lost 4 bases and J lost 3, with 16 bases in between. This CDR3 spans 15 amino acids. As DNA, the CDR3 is TGCGCCAGCAGTGCGTCTAATCGAGGGAGCTACGAGCAGTACTTC. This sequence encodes CASSASNRGSYEQYF.

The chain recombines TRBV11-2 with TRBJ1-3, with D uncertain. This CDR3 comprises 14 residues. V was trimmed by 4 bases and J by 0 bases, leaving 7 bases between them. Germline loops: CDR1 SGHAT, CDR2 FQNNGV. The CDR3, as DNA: TGTGCCAGCAGCTCCATACTCTCTGGAAACACCATATATTTT. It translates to CASSSILSGNTIYF.

CDR3 nucleotide sequence: TGTGCCAGCAGCTCGTCGAGGACTAGATGGGACAATGAGCAGTTCTTC. Its translation is CASSSSRTRWDNEQFF. This chain connects TRBV5-6 to TRBJ2-1; 7 bases match TRBD2. The CDR3 length is 16 residues. V lost 3 bases to trimming and J lost 5 bases; unmatched junction nucleotides: 11. Germline lookup yields CDR1 SGHDT and CDR2 YYEEEE.

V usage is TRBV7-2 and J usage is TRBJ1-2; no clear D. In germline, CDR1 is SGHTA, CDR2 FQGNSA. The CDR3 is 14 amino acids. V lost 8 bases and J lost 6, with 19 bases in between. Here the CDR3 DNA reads TGTGCCAGCGCGAGGATGGGTCCGGGAAATGGCTACACCTTC. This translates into CASARMGPGNGYTF.

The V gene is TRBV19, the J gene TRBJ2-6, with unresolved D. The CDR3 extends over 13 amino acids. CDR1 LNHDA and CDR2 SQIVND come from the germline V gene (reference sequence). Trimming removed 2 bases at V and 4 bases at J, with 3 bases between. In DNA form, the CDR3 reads TGTGCCAGTAGTATAAAAGGGGCCAACGTCCTGACTTTC. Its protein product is CASSIKGANVLTF.